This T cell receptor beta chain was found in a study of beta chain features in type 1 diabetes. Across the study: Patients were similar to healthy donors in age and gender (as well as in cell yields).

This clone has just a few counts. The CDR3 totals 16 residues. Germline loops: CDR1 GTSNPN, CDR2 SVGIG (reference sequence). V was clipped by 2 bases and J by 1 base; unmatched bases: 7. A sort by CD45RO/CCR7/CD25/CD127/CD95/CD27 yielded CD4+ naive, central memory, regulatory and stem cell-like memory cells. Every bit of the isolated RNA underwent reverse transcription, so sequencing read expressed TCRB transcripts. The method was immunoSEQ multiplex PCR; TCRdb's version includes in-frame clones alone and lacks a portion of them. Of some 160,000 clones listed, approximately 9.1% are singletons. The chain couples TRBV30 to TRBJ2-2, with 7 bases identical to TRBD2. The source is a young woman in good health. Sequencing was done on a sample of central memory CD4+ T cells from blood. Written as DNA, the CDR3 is TGTGCCTGGAGTTACCCAGCGGGAATGAACACCGGGGAGCTGTTTTTT. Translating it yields CAWSYPAGMNTGELFF.